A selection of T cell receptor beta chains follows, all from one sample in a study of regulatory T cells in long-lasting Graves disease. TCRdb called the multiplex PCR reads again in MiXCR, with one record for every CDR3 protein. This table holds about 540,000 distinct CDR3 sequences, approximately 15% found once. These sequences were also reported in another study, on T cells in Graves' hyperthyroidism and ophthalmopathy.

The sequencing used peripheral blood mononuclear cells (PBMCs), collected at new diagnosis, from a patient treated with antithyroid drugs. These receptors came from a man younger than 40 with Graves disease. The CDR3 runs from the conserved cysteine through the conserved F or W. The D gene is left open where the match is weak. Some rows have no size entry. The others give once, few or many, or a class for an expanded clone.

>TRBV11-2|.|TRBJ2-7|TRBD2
TGTGCCAGCAGCCTACCTGTAGCGGGAGTTGGGTACGAGCAGTACTTC
CASSLPVAGVGYEQYF
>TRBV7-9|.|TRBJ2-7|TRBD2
TGTGCCAGCATCCCCCGTTGGCTAGCGGGGGGGGCCTACGAGCAGTACTTC
CASIPRWLAGGAYEQYF
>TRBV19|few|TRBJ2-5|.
TGTGCCAGCGGGCATCGGGGGACCCAAGAGACCCAGTACTTC
CASGHRGTQETQYF
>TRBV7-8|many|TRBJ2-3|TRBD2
TGTGCCAGCAGCCGGGAGGGGCCCACAGATACGCAGTATTTT
CASSREGPTDTQYF
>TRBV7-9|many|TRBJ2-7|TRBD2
TGTGCCAGCAGCTTTGTTGGCGGGAGGGCCTACGAGCAGTACTTC
CASSFVGGRAYEQYF
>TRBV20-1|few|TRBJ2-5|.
TGCAGTGCTAGAGATTTAACGGGGAGAGAGACCCAGTACTTC
CSARDLTGRETQYF
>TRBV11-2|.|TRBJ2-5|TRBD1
TGTGCCAGCAGCTTCGACAGGGGCTGGGAGACCCAGTACTTC
CASSFDRGWETQYF
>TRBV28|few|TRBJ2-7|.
TGTGCCAGCAGTTTAGGCTCCTACGAGCGGTACTTC
CASSLGSYERYF
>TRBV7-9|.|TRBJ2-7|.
TGTGCCAGCAGCTCCGAGGGGGGGATGGGGAACTACGAGCAGTACTTC
CASSSEGGMGNYEQYF
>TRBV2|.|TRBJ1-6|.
TGTGCCAGCACCCTCAGCTTTAAGGAGAGCTCCTATAATTCACCCCTCCACTTT
CASTLSFKESSYNSPLHF
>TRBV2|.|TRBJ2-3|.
TGTGCCAGCGGGGGGGTCGACAGGGATAGCACAGATACGCAGTATTTT
CASGGVDRDSTDTQYF
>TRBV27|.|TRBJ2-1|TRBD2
TGTGCCAGCAGTTTATCGCCCCTAGCGGGGGGGCCTTCCAATGAGCAGTTCTTC
CASSLSPLAGGPSNEQFF
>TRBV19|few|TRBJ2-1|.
TGTGCCAGTCGGGACTTGGGGGTCTACAATGAGCAGTTCTTC
CASRDLGVYNEQFF
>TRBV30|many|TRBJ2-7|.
TGTGCCTGGAGTCGCCCAATAAGCGGCCTCTCCTACGAGCAGTACTTC
CAWSRPISGLSYEQYF
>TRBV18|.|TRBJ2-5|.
TGTGCCAGCTCACCGATTGCCTCCAAAAGTGGGGAGACCCAGTACTTC
CASSPIASKSGETQYF
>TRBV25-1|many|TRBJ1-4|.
TGTGCCAGCAGTGTCCCAGGGGTTGGCCTCGAAAAACTGTTTTTT
CASSVPGVGLEKLFF
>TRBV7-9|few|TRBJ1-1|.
TGTGCCAGCAGCTTAATTGGGGGGCAGGGTGAAGCTTTCTTT
CASSLIGGQGEAFF
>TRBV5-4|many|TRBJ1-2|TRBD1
TGTGCCAGCAGCGCCTCCGGGACAGGGAGATTTAACTATGGCTACACCTTC
CASSASGTGRFNYGYTF
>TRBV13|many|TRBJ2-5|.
TGTGCCAGCAGCCCTCCGAAGGAGCGGGCTGTGACCCAGTACTTC
CASSPPKERAVTQYF
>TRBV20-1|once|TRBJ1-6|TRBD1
TGCGGTGCTCGTACGCAGGGGGGTAATTCACCCCTCCACTTT
CGARTQGGNSPLHF
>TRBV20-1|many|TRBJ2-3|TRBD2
TGCAGTGCTATCCTGACTAGCGGGAATGCAGATACGCAGTATTTT
CSAILTSGNADTQYF
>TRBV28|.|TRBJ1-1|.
TGTGCCAGCAAAGAGGGGGTGGCTGAAGCTTTCTTT
CASKEGVAEAFF
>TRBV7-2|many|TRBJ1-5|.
TGTGCCAGCAGCCACGGGGTGTTCGACAATCAGCCCCAGCATTTT
CASSHGVFDNQPQHF
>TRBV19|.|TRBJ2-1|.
TGTGCCAGTAGTATCAGACGGGAGTTGGGATATGAGCAGTTCTTC
CASSIRRELGYEQFF
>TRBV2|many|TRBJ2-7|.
TGTGCCAGCACCCGAGACCTGGGGTACGAGCAGTACTTC
CASTRDLGYEQYF
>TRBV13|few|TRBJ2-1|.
TGTGCCAGCAGCCCAATACCATGGGACCGGTTCAACAATGAGCAGTTCTTC
CASSPIPWDRFNNEQFF
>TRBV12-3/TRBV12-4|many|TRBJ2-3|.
TGTGCCAGCAGTATTGCAGATACGCAGTATTTT
CASSIADTQYF
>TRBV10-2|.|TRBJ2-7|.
TGCGCCAGCAGTGAGGACCGAGTCTCCTACGAGCAGTACTTC
CASSEDRVSYEQYF
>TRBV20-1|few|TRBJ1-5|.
TGCAGTGCTACGGGGCGTAAAGTTCAGCCCCAGCATTTT
CSATGRKVQPQHF
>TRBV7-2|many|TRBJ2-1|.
TGTGCCAGCAGCTTGAGGCAGGTAGGGAGCAATGAGCAGTTCTTC
CASSLRQVGSNEQFF
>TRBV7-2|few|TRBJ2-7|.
TGTGCCAGCAGCACAGGCTGGGGGAGTCGCTACGAGCAGTACTTC
CASSTGWGSRYEQYF
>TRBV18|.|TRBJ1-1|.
TGTGCCAGCTCACCCTCACCGGGGGGAGTTGGCACTGAAGCTTTCTTT
CASSPSPGGVGTEAFF
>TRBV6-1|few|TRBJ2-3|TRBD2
TGTGCCAGCAGCTACCAAGCGGGAGGCGCAGATACGCAGTATTTT
CASSYQAGGADTQYF
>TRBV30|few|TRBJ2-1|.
TGTGCCTGGAGTGTACAGGGCCTAACTGATGAGCAGTTCTTC
CAWSVQGLTDEQFF
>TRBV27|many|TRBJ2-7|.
TGTGCCAGCAGTTTAGACGGGATGGTAAGCGAGCAGTACTTC
CASSLDGMVSEQYF
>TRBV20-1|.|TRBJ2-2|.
TGCAGTGCTAGAGGACACCCCACGAACACCGGGGAGCTGTTTTTT
CSARGHPTNTGELFF
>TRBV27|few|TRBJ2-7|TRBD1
TGTGCCAGCTTTGACAGGGTCCACCACGAGCAGTACTTC
CASFDRVHHEQYF
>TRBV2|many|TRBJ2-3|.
TGTGCCAGCAGTGGCCAGGGTTTCACAGATACGCAGTATTTT
CASSGQGFTDTQYF
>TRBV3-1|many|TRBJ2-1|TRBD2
TGTGCCAGCAGTTACTCGGTGCTAGCGGGAGGGCCTTCAGATGAGCAGTTCTTC
CASSYSVLAGGPSDEQFF
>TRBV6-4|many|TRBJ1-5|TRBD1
TGTGCCAGCAGTGGATACCGGGACAGGGGCCGCAATCAGCCCCAGCATTTT
CASSGYRDRGRNQPQHF
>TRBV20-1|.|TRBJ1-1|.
TGCAGTGCCAGAGATCGGAGGGAGGCTTTCTTT
CSARDRREAFF
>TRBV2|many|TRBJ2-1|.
TGTGCCAGCAGTGATGGGGCGGCAGTCAATGAGCAGTTCTTC
CASSDGAAVNEQFF